This T cell receptor beta chain came from a study of blood T cell repertoires in COVID-19. Study summary: Sources were T cells, B-cell-depleted T cells, or PBMCs; the material itself was cDNA or gDNA.

The germline gives CDR1 KGHSH, CDR2 LQKENI. This CDR3 contains 14 residues. V shed 3 bases and J 1 base; nucleotides not matched to a gene: 2. As originally analysed: Amplifying reference gene primers gave estimates of nucleated cell counts. Libraries were prepared by immunoSEQ multiplex PCR; TCRdb keeps only in-frame clonotypes and omits some of them. From that table come the V and J calls and clone size; the DNA was used to work out D and trimming. The sample includes 230,000 or so clones, roughly 80% of them seen just once. Seattle's enrolled individuals joined amid active infection and were then monitored longitudinally.

The chain combines TRBV18 with TRBJ2-5, with 7 bases that match TRBD1. The TCR comes from a woman older than 75 with COVID-19, enrolled during active disease. The specimen sequenced was peripheral blood. CDR3 in amino acids: CASSPGQAQETQYF. In nucleotides, the CDR3 is TGTGCCAGCTCACCCGGACAGGCCCAAGAGACCCAGTACTTC.